This TCR beta chain comes out of a study of blood T cell repertoires in COVID-19. Overall study context: Collection of acute and convalescent COVID-19 samples took place in the United States, Italy and Spain. T cells, B-cell-depleted T cells, or PBMCs provided the cDNA or gDNA that served as material.

V was clipped by 1 base and J by 7 bases; unmatched bases: 1. The CDR3 sequence is 13 residues long. The Seattle site enrolled patients during active infection and followed them longitudinally. Study processing details: Scientists estimated how many nucleated cells there were by amplifying reference gene primers. Method: immunoSEQ multiplex PCR; TCRdb's copy keeps in-frame clones and lacks some. The V and J calls and clone size were taken over from that table, and D and trimming were inferred from the DNA. The repertoire holds about 420,000 clones, with about 90% as singletons. The chain has TRBV12-3 or TRBV12-4 and TRBJ2-1; TRBD1 aligns across 7 bases. The sequencing sample was made of peripheral blood. The sequence was obtained from a young man with COVID-19, enrolled during active disease. This CDR3 is CASSLVRGNEQFF. The CDR3 region has the DNA TGTGCCAGCAGTTTAGTCAGGGGGAATGAGCAGTTCTTC.